This T cell receptor (beta chain) came from a study of blood T cell repertoires in COVID-19. In the study overall: Some COVID-19 samples were acute and others convalescent; all came from the United States, Italy and Spain.

Trimming at V came to 6 bases and at J to 0 bases, leaving 13 bases not matched to a gene. CDR1 and CDR2 (germline): SEHNR, FQNEAQ (reference sequence). This CDR3 comprises 18 residues. Profiling relied on immunoSEQ multiplex PCR, and the TCRdb table lists in-frame clones only, not all of them. Of 450,000 or so clones in the sample, 70% to 90% were seen once. Sequencing input: peripheral blood. The chain couples TRBV7-9 to TRBJ1-3; 8 bases match TRBD1. The clonotype comes from a man aged 18 to 35 with COVID-19, enrolled during active disease. Here the CDR3 reads CASSRLPRGPDSGNTIYF. CDR3 nucleotides: TGTGCCAGCAGTCGACTGCCCAGGGGGCCGGACTCTGGAAACACCATATATTTT.